The 6 T cell receptor beta chains listed next were all sequenced from one sample in a study of blood T cells in healthy people across ages. Using a J-beta primer mix together with a sample-barcoded 5' primer, a second PCR was run for about 6 to 11 cycles. TCRdb fed the 5' RACE reads into MiXCR, producing one record per CDR3 protein. Seen here are over a million distinct CDR3 sequences, roughly 24% observed once, and the top ten hold around 0.75%. This sample also belongs to another study, concerning T cells of mothers and their children.

The sample was blood. All receptors derive from a girl aged 2 to 10 in good health.

A few counts support this clonotype. The chain carries TRBV12-3 or TRBV12-4 and TRBJ1-2; perhaps TRBD1 as D (6 bases). The CDR3 totals 15 residues. Trimming pared 6 bases from V and 4 bases from J, leaving 18 bases between. CDR3 protein: CASSIRRDTTYGYTF. The DNA of the CDR3 is TGTGCCAGCAGCATCCGCCGGGACACGACCTATGGCTACACCTTC.

This clonotype was detected only a few times. The CDR3 DNA follows: TGCGCCAGCAGCCTCGAGAGATTTGGGCGCAATGAGCAGTTCTTC. It yields the protein CASSLERFGRNEQFF. J is TRBJ2-1 and V is TRBV4-3, with no clear D. The length of the CDR3 is 15 residues. Trimming shortened V by 4 bases and J by 6 bases, and 16 bases separated the two germline ends. CDR1 is LGHNA, CDR2 YSLEER, per germline.

This clonotype was detected a few times. The chain joins TRBV5-1 to TRBJ2-1; tentative D call: TRBD1 (5 bases). Germline CDR1 reads SGHRS; CDR2 reads YFSETQ. The CDR3 extends over 12 amino acids. V was shortened by 3 bases and J by 4 bases, with 5 bases between the two germline ends. The CDR3 nucleotides are TGCGCCAGCAGCTGGACATACAATGAGCAGTTCTTC. This codes for CASSWTYNEQFF.

This clonotype was counted a few times. A junction end diverges from the germline sequence, so it may reflect a read error. This chain connects TRBV5-1 to TRBJ1-1; a weak D match, TRBD1 (5 bases). CDR3 length: 14 residues. CDR1 SGHRS and CDR2 YFSETQ come from the germline V gene. CDR3 in DNA: TGTGCCAGCAGCTTTAGGGGCGGAAACACTGAAGCTTTCTTT. Translation: CASSFRGGNTEAFF.

This clonotype was observed a few times. The junction departs from the called germline gene at one end, perhaps through a read error. The CDR3 loop reads CANSLFSSGTDTQYF. Written as DNA, the CDR3 is TGCGCCAACAGCTTGTTTAGTAGCGGCACAGATACGCAGTATTTT. The chain couples TRBV5-1 to TRBJ2-3; tentatively, D is TRBD2 (5 bases). CDR3 length: 15 amino acids. The germline CDR1 and CDR2 sequences are SGHRS and YFSETQ.

The chain carries TRBV6-6 and TRBJ2-7; D uncertain. Trimming removed 5 bases at V and 2 bases at J, with 16 bases between. Germline CDR1 reads MNHNY; CDR2 reads SVGAGI (reference sequence). The CDR3 has 15 residues. The CDR3 region is CASSVPGQIPYEQYF. In DNA form, the CDR3 reads TGTGCCAGCAGTGTCCCAGGCCAGATTCCCTACGAGCAGTACTTC.